These 17 T cell receptor beta chains came from one sample sequenced in a study of T cells in tuberculosis. Measured with immunoSEQ multiplex PCR; TCRdb has only the in-frame clones, and not every one. Of some 26,000 clones in the sample, around 94% are singletons; the top ten hold about 17%. Sequenced: PBMCs. The receptors here all came from a donor aged 10-30 years with latent tuberculosis or without tuberculosis infection. Some clones in this sample may be carry-over from other donors' samples.

The chain employs TRBV6-5 and TRBJ1-6, with 7 bases matching TRBD1. Unmatched junction bases numbered 6, after V lost 4 bases and J lost 3 bases. Per the germline V gene, CDR1 is MNHEY and CDR2 is SVGAGI. The CDR3 contains 16 residues. CDR3 DNA: TGTGCCAGCAGTTTAAACAGGGGTCTCTATAATTCACCCCTCCACTTT. Translated, it gives CASSLNRGLYNSPLHF.

On this clone itself: Other DNA sequences of this sample code for an identical CDR3. This chain links TRBV30 with TRBJ2-1; 12 positions agree with TRBD2. V shed 1 base and J 5 bases; nucleotides not matched to a gene: 0. The CDR3 covers 14 residues. Germline V CDR1 and CDR2: GTSNPN, SVGIG (reference sequence). The CDR3 loop reads CAWSGTSGNNEQFF. The CDR3 DNA reads as TGTGCCTGGAGTGGGACTAGCGGGAACAATGAGCAGTTCTTC.

The V call is TRBV15, the J call TRBJ1-5, with D possibly matching TRBD1 (6 bases). Trimming cost V 6 bases and J 0 bases, with 15 bases left between them. This CDR3 has 16 residues. Germline V gene data show CDR1 as LNHNV and CDR2 as YYDKDF (reference sequence). CDR3 DNA sequence: TGTGCCACCAGTTCGACAGGAGCTTATAGCAATCAGCCCCAGCATTTT. The encoded protein is CATSSTGAYSNQPQHF.

The V call is TRBV15, the J call TRBJ1-1; perhaps TRBD1 as D (5 bases). The ends were cut back, 0 bases at V and 7 bases at J, with 12 bases in the middle. The CDR3 covers 14 residues. Germline V CDR1 and CDR2: LNHNV, YYDKDF (reference sequence). In DNA, the CDR3 is TGTGCCACCAGCAGAGATTTCACAGGTGGTGAAGCTTTCTTT. This encodes CATSRDFTGGEAFF.

The chain carries TRBV10-3 and TRBJ1-3; D is possibly TRBD1 (6 bases). Germline V gene data show CDR1 as ENHRY and CDR2 as SYGVKD. Trimming stripped 3 bases from V and 4 bases from J, with 10 bases between. This CDR3 has 14 residues. The CDR3 here is CAISDGGPGNTIYF. DNA of the CDR3: TGTGCCATCAGTGACGGGGGGCCCGGAAACACCATATATTTT.

The rearrangement joins TRBV7-9 to TRBJ2-2, with a weak D call TRBD1 (6 bases). V gave up 6 bases and J gave up 1 base, with 12 bases separating them. Germline V lookup: CDR1 SEHNR, CDR2 FQNEAQ (reference sequence). This CDR3 has 15 residues. The CDR3 reads CASRAQGGNTGELFF. The CDR3 region has the DNA TGTGCCAGCAGGGCACAGGGCGGGAACACCGGGGAGCTGTTTTTT.

V and J are TRBV7-2 and TRBJ2-5; weak D call: TRBD2 (5 bases). Germline V gives CDR1 SGHTA, CDR2 FQGNSA. The V gene lost 7 bases and the J gene lost 4 bases, with 16 bases spanning the gap. The CDR3 is made up of 14 amino acids. This CDR3 reads CASTEGREVETQYF. In nucleotides, the CDR3 is TGTGCCAGCACCGAGGGAAGAGAGGTAGAGACCCAGTACTTC. Full variable domain (outside the CDR3, taken from reference TRBV7-2 and TRBJ2-5): GAGVSQSPSNKVTEKGKDVELRCDPISGHTALYWYRQSLGQGLEFLIYFQGNSAPDKSGLPSDRFSAERTGGSVSTLTIQRTQQEDSAVYLCASTEGREVETQYFGPGTRLLVL.

The V call is TRBV19, the J call TRBJ2-7; the match to TRBD1 covers 9 bases. The germline V gene encodes CDR1 LNHDA and CDR2 SQIVND (reference sequence). The CDR3 is 16 amino acids. The V and J ends lost 0 bases and 2 bases, in that order; junction bases with no gene match: 5. The CDR3 loop is CASSIDQGQGTYEQYF. The DNA of the CDR3 is TGTGCCAGTAGTATAGATCAAGGACAGGGGACCTACGAGCAGTACTTC.

The chain is built from TRBV7-3 and TRBJ1-1, with TRBD1 as a possible D gene (5 bases). Trimming shortened V by 2 bases and J by 4 bases, and 14 bases separated the two germline ends. The germline V gene encodes CDR1 SGHTA and CDR2 FQGTGA. The length of the CDR3 is 15 residues. CDR3 sequence: CASSLDQGRGTEAFF. CDR3 bases: TGTGCCAGCAGCTTAGATCAGGGTCGCGGCACTGAAGCTTTCTTT.

The chain carries TRBV7-8 and TRBJ1-1, with a tentative D call TRBD1 (5 bases). This CDR3 has 15 amino acids. V was shortened by 4 bases and J by 11 bases, with 23 bases between the two germline ends. Germline V CDR1 and CDR2: SGHVS, FQNEAQ. CDR3 in amino acids: CASSSIPTLKGLAFF. The CDR3 DNA is TGTGCCAGCAGCTCCATACCCACCCTTAAGGGGCTTGCTTTCTTT.

The chain has TRBV4-1 and TRBJ2-1; 10 bases are shared with TRBD2. Trimming at V came to 4 bases and at J to 8 bases, leaving 11 bases not matched to a gene. Germline CDR1 reads MGHRA; CDR2 reads YSYEKL. The CDR3 loop spans 16 amino acids. The CDR3 reads CASSLKLAGAGDEQFF. The CDR3, as DNA: TGCGCCAGCAGCCTGAAGCTAGCGGGGGCGGGGGATGAGCAGTTCTTC.

This clone was counted a single time. V is TRBV10-3 and J is TRBJ1-1; D gene uncertain. This CDR3 comprises 14 residues. Trimming took off 0 bases at V and 1 base at J, with 6 bases between the two ends. Germline values: CDR1 ENHRY, CDR2 SYGVKD. CDR3 sequence: CAISESASNTEAFF. For the CDR3, the DNA is TGTGCCATCAGTGAGTCGGCCTCGAACACTGAAGCTTTCTTT.

CDR3 nucleotides: TGTGCCAGCGCTCCTACAGGGAACTATGGCTACACCTTC. Translating gives CASAPTGNYGYTF. The chain couples TRBV7-3 to TRBJ1-2; D might be TRBD1 (6 bases). Between the trimmed V and J ends, which lost 8 bases and 2 bases, there was a span of 12 bases. Germline assignment: CDR1 SGHTA and CDR2 FQGTGA. This CDR3 is 13 amino acids long.

The V gene is TRBV20-1, the J gene TRBJ2-1; TRBD2 is a possible D gene (5 bases). Germline V lookup: CDR1 DFQATT, CDR2 SNEGSKA (reference sequence). V was trimmed by 6 bases and J by 8 bases, leaving 11 bases between them. This CDR3 is built from 11 residues. Written as DNA, the CDR3 is TGCAGTGCAACGGGCGGGCATGAGCAGTTCTTC. The encoded protein is CSATGGHEQFF.

CDR3 coding DNA: TGTGCCAGCAGTGCGGTAGGAGGCACAGATACGCAGTATTTT. This translates into CASSAVGGTDTQYF. The chain employs TRBV6-1 and TRBJ2-3, with no clear D. Germline V gene sequence: CDR1 MNHNS, CDR2 SASEGT. V was trimmed by 4 bases and J by 1 base, leaving 9 bases between them. This CDR3 has 14 amino acids.

The J gene is TRBJ1-1, the V gene TRBV9; D remains ambiguous. Trimming shortened V by 1 base and J by 0 bases, and 7 bases separated the two germline ends. Germline CDR1 SGDLS, CDR2 YYNGEE. The CDR3 consists of 14 residues. The chain's CDR3 is CASSVYSLNTEAFF. The CDR3 nucleotides read TGTGCCAGCAGCGTATACAGCCTGAACACTGAAGCTTTCTTT.

The chain employs TRBV28 and TRBJ1-5; 7 positions match TRBD1. Germline V CDR1 and CDR2: MDHEN, SYDVKM. CDR3 size: 13 residues. With V trimmed by 6 bases and J by 4 bases, 3 bases remained unmatched. The CDR3 reads CASSRGQNQPQHF. Here the CDR3 DNA reads TGTGCCAGCAGCAGGGGACAGAATCAGCCCCAGCATTTT.